Following are 21 T cell receptor beta chains from one sample sequenced in a study of blood T cells in healthy people across ages. Then a second PCR, running roughly 6 to 12 cycles, was carried out with a sample-barcoded 5' primer and a J-beta primer mix. One entry per CDR3 protein, called by TCRdb with MiXCR from the 5' RACE reads. The sample has about 970,000 distinct CDR3 sequences, just over 50% seen once; the top ten hold about a fifth. The sequenced sample was blood. These receptors all stem from an older woman in good health.

This clonotype was counted only a few times. The junction differs from germline at one of its ends, possibly a read error. The chain joins TRBV7-3 to TRBJ2-7, with 13 nucleotides matching TRBD2. This CDR3 has 17 amino acids. CDR1 is SGHTA, CDR2 FQGTGA, per germline. The CDR3 sequence: CANSLMGTSGRANEQYF. CDR3 DNA: TGTGCCAACAGCTTAATGGGAACTAGCGGGAGGGCCAATGAGCAGTACTTC.

J is TRBJ2-7 and V is TRBV19, with D unresolved. From germline, CDR1 is LNHDA and CDR2 SQIVND (reference sequence). V was clipped by 3 bases and J by 2 bases, with 8 bases between them. The CDR3 contains 13 residues. The CDR3 loop reads CASSIPYTYEQYF. DNA for the CDR3: TGTGCCAGTAGTATCCCTTACACCTACGAGCAGTACTTC. The full variable domain, in which reference TRBV19 and TRBJ2-7 provide the parts outside the CDR3, is DGGITQSPKYLFRKEGQNVTLSCEQNLNHDAMYWYRQDPGQGLRLIYYSQIVNDFQKGDIAEGYSVSREKKESFPLTVTSAQKNPTAFYLCASSIPYTYEQYFGPGTRLTVT.

This clonotype was seen only a few times. V gene TRBV9 combines with J gene TRBJ2-3, with 7 bases matching TRBD1. Per the germline V gene, CDR1 is SGDLS and CDR2 is YYNGEE. The CDR3 has 16 amino acids. The ends lost 2 bases at V and 2 bases at J; junction bases unmatched: 8. CDR3 bases: TGTGCCAGCAGCGTGGGGACAGCACCTACCACAGATACGCAGTATTTT. This gives the protein CASSVGTAPTTDTQYF.

V and J are TRBV18 and TRBJ2-2; D gene uncertain. Germline assignment: CDR1 KGHSH and CDR2 LQKENI. The V and J ends lost 3 bases and 6 bases respectively, with 8 bases between them. The CDR3 extends over 13 amino acids. Written as DNA, the CDR3 is TGTGCCAGCTCACCCCAGGAGTCCGGGGAGCTGTTTTTT. Amino acids: CASSPQESGELFF.

V and J are TRBV6-2 or TRBV6-3 and TRBJ2-1, with D tentatively TRBD1 or TRBD2 (5 bases each). This CDR3 spans 15 amino acids. Germline CDR1 and CDR2: MNHEY and SVGEGT. Trimming took off 7 bases at V and 2 bases at J, with 15 bases between the two ends. The CDR3 sequence is CASNPMGPAYNEQFF. The CDR3 DNA reads TGTGCCAGCAACCCAATGGGACCCGCCTACAATGAGCAGTTCTTC.

The CDR3 coding sequence is TGTGCCAGCAACCTCGCAGGGGCCGAGTATGGCTACACCTTC. This gives the protein CASNLAGAEYGYTF. The genes are TRBV3-1 and TRBJ1-2, with D possibly matching TRBD1 (6 bases). CDR3 length: 14 amino acids. CDR1 is LGHDT, CDR2 YNNKEL, per germline (reference sequence). Trimming stripped 7 bases from V and 5 bases from J, with 17 bases between.

This chain joins TRBV7-9 and TRBJ2-1; 7 bases fit TRBD2. This CDR3 has 14 amino acids. The germline V gene encodes CDR1 SEHNR and CDR2 FQNEAQ (reference sequence). After removal of 4 bases from V and 8 bases from J, the junction contained 8 bases not matched to a gene. CDR3 nucleotides: TGTGCCAGCAGCTCTCGGACTGGGAGGGATGAGCAGTTCTTC. It specifies CASSSRTGRDEQFF. Using reference TRBV7-9 and TRBJ2-1 for the parts outside the CDR3, the full variable domain is DTGVSQNPRHKITKRGQNVTFRCDPISEHNRLYWYRQTLGQGPEFLTYFQNEAQLEKSRLLSDRFSAERPKGSFSTLEIQRTEQGDSAMYLCASSSRTGRDEQFFGPGTRLTVL.

This clonotype was picked up a small number of times. The chain combines TRBV10-3 with TRBJ2-7, with D tentatively TRBD1 (5 bases). Deletions cut 5 bases from V and 1 base from J, with 15 bases between. The germline V gene has CDR1 ENHRY and CDR2 SYGVKD. CDR3 length: 15 amino acids. The CDR3 bases are TGTGCCATCAGTCGAACAGGCGATCTATCCTACGAGCAGTACTTC. It encodes CAISRTGDLSYEQYF.

The rearrangement uses TRBV27 and TRBJ2-4; weak D call: TRBD1 (5 bases). The CDR3 runs 17 residues. Trimming removed 5 bases at V and 0 bases at J, with 17 bases between. CDR1 is MNHEY, CDR2 SMNVEV, per germline (reference sequence). The CDR3 here is CASSPKGILIAKNIQYF. For the CDR3, the DNA is TGTGCCAGCAGTCCAAAGGGGATACTCATAGCCAAAAACATTCAGTACTTC.

The genes are TRBV20-1 and TRBJ2-5; D gene uncertain. This CDR3 comprises 15 residues. Germline lookup yields CDR1 DFQATT and CDR2 SNEGSKA (reference sequence). Trimming shortened V by 1 base and J by 4 bases, and 16 bases separated the two germline ends. This CDR3 reads CSARGVWGMSETQYF. The CDR3 DNA sequence: TGCAGTGCTAGAGGAGTATGGGGTATGTCAGAGACCCAGTACTTC.

The chain couples TRBV13 to TRBJ2-4, with a weak D call TRBD2 (5 bases). Trimming took off 0 bases at V and 15 bases at J, with 21 bases between the two ends. This CDR3 has 15 residues. Germline CDR1 is PRHDT and CDR2 is FYEKMQ (reference sequence). The CDR3 DNA reads as TGTGCCAGCAGCTTAGGTGGTAGCGCCCGTTACGAGCGGTACTTC. It translates to CASSLGGSARYERYF.

A few counts support this clonotype. J is TRBJ1-2 and V is TRBV12-3 or TRBV12-4; no firm D call. V was shortened by 4 bases and J by 6 bases, with 6 bases between the two germline ends. The length of the CDR3 is 11 residues. For the CDR3, the DNA is TGTGCCAGCAGTTCGGGTCATGGCTACACCTTC. Its protein is CASSSGHGYTF.

This clonotype has only a few counts. V gene TRBV6-1 combines with J gene TRBJ2-1; 8 bases align to TRBD2. The junction had 12 bases not matched to a gene; V was cut back by 6 bases and J by 5 bases. Per the germline V gene, CDR1 is MNHNS and CDR2 is SASEGT. The CDR3 runs to 16 residues. For the CDR3, the DNA is TGTGCCAGCAGCGAAAGACTACTAGCGGAGGACAATGAGCAGTTCTTC. Amino acids: CASSERLLAEDNEQFF.

The chain uses TRBV4-1 and TRBJ2-5; no definite D call. The DNA end is more similar to TRBJ2-7, so the J call may be wrong. CDR1 is MGHRA, CDR2 YSYEKL, per germline. This CDR3 has 14 amino acids. This CDR3 reads CASSQGRPYYEQYF. In nucleotides, the CDR3 is TGCGCCAGCAGCCAAGGACGTCCCTACTACGAGCAGTACTTC.

The chain has TRBV29-1 and TRBJ2-7; 10 nucleotides line up with TRBD1. Germline values: CDR1 SQVTM, CDR2 ANQGSEA. V was pared by 7 bases and J by 2 bases, with 14 bases of the junction left unmatched. This CDR3 comprises 16 residues. CDR3 loop: CSALSPTGTGAYEQYF. DNA for the CDR3: TGCAGCGCCCTCTCGCCCACCGGGACAGGGGCCTACGAGCAGTACTTC.

This chain links TRBV5-1 with TRBJ2-1; 11 bases are shared with TRBD2. CDR1 and CDR2 (germline): SGHRS, YFSETQ. Unmatched junction bases numbered 2, after V lost 4 bases and J lost 5 bases. This CDR3 has 14 amino acids. CDR3 sequence: CASSQTSGDNEQFF. The CDR3 DNA sequence: TGCGCCAGCAGCCAGACTAGCGGGGACAATGAGCAGTTCTTC.

This clonotype was seen a few times. The genes are TRBV29-1 and TRBJ2-5; TRBD2 matches at 11 bases. In germline, CDR1 is SQVTM, CDR2 ANQGSEA. The CDR3 consists of 13 residues. J was trimmed by 5 bases and V by 3 bases; bases with no gene match: 2. In DNA form, the CDR3 reads TGCAGCGTTGACCCTAGCGGGGGGGAGACCCAGTACTTC. Translating gives CSVDPSGGETQYF. The complete variable domain, with remaining parts taken from reference TRBV29-1 and TRBJ2-5, reads SAVISQKPSRDICQRGTSLTIQCQVDSQVTMMFWYRQQPGQSLTLIATANQGSEATYESGFVIDKFPISRPNLTFSTLTVSNMSPEDSSIYLCSVDPSGGETQYFGPGTRLLVL.

V is TRBV5-1 and J is TRBJ2-7, with 8 nucleotides matching TRBD1. The germline gives CDR1 SGHRS, CDR2 YFSETQ. CDR3 size: 13 residues. V was pared by 8 bases and J by 6 bases, with 10 bases of the junction left unmatched. In nucleotides, the CDR3 is TGCGCCAGTTCGACAGGGGCCCAGACCGAGCAGTACTTC. Translation gives CASSTGAQTEQYF.

J is TRBJ2-5 and V is TRBV5-1, with 10 bases lining up with TRBD2. J was trimmed by 0 bases and V by 3 bases; bases with no gene match: 5. CDR1 is SGHRS, CDR2 YFSETQ, per germline. This CDR3 contains 16 residues. This CDR3 is CASSSGLAAYQETQYF. In DNA, the CDR3 is TGCGCCAGCAGCTCAGGACTAGCGGCGTACCAAGAGACCCAGTACTTC.

This clonotype was counted only a few times. CDR3 region: CASTLRANRGHNEQFF. In nucleotides, the CDR3 is TGTGCCAGCACATTACGAGCGAACAGGGGGCACAATGAGCAGTTCTTC. The chain employs TRBV6-2 or TRBV6-3 and TRBJ2-1; 9 nucleotides align to TRBD1. V gave up 7 bases and J gave up 5 bases; unmatched junction bases: 12. CDR1 is MNHEY and CDR2 is SVGEGT in the germline V gene. The CDR3 contains 16 residues.

The V gene is TRBV29-1, the J gene TRBJ1-1; D gene uncertain. Between the trimmed V and J ends, which lost 0 bases and 5 bases, there was a span of 13 bases. The germline V gene encodes CDR1 SQVTM and CDR2 ANQGSEA. The CDR3 totals 14 residues. CDR3 DNA: TGCAGCGTTGAAGATACGGGAGTAAGGACTGAAGCTTTCTTT. Its protein is CSVEDTGVRTEAFF.